This T cell receptor beta chain stems from a study of cytomegalovirus exposure and HLA in healthy donors. Looked up from germline, CDR1 is MNHEY and CDR2 is SMNVEV (reference sequence). Trimming removed 3 bases from V and 7 bases from J; junction bases left unmatched: 6. CDR3 length: 14 residues. The primer mix had 60 Vbeta and 13 Jbeta primers. TCRdb keeps only in-frame clones here, not all; method: immunoSEQ multiplex PCR. Among 110,000 to 150,000 clones listed, around 72% were seen once. Source material: PBMCs. The receptor was isolated from a man aged 40-50 years in good health and CMV-seronegative. The V gene is TRBV27, the J gene TRBJ2-1, with 7 bases matching TRBD2. In nucleotides, the CDR3 is TGTGCCAGCAGTTTCGGGGGGAGGGCGAATGAGCAGTTCTTC. Its protein product is CASSFGGRANEQFF.